This T cell receptor (beta chain) is from a study of T cells expressing NK-cell markers. Germline loops: CDR1 SGHRS, CDR2 YFSETQ. This CDR3 comprises 15 residues. Turning to this clonotype: The antigen is unknown.

Beta-chain TCR cDNA was generated via 5'RACE template switching with UMIs. One entry per CDR3 protein, without DNA, is what TCRdb gives after re-calling the 5' RACE reads. The table lists about 550,000 distinct CDR3 sequences. Study-wide findings and caveats: Each of roughly six donors carried dominant NKG2C+ clonotypes accounting for roughly 1.0-8% of CD8+ T cells. The same clonotypes also predominated in the CD3+CD56-NKG2C+ fraction of several donors.

The gene calls are TRBV5-1 and TRBJ2-1; TCRdb selects TRBD2, and the lack of DNA leaves this call unchecked. The clonotype was recovered from a man between 18 and 35 years old in good health. The source material was blood T cells: a sorted CD56 or NKG2C T cell subset, CD4+ or CD8+ T cells, or bulk PBMC T cells (not recorded which). CDR3 sequence: CASSRAGGEYNEQFF.